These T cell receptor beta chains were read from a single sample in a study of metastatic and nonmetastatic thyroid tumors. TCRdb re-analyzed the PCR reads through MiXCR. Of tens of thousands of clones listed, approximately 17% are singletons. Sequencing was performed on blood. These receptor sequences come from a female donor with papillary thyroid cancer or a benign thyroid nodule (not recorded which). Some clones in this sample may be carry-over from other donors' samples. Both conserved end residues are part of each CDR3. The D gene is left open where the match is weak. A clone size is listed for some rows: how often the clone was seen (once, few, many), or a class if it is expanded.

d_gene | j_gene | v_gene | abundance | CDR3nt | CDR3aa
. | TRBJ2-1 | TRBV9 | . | TGTGCCAGCAGCGTGGGGGCAGGGTTCGACAATGAACAGTTCTTC | CASSVGAGFDNEQFF
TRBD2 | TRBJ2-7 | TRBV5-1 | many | TGCGCCAGCAGCGCCCTCCCTGGGACTAGCGGGAGGGACCTCGGCGAGCAGTACTTC | CASSALPGTSGRDLGEQYF
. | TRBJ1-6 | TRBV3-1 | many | TGTGCCAGCAGCCAAGATCCCAGGGCAGGTTGGAATTCACCCCTCCACTTT | CASSQDPRAGWNSPLHF
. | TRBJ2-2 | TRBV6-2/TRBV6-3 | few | TGTGCCAGCAGTTACTCGGGGGGTAGGAACACCGGGGAGCTGTTTTTT | CASSYSGGRNTGELFF
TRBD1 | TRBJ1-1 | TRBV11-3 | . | TGTGCCAGCAGGGACGGACAGGGCACTGAAGCTTTCTTT | CASRDGQGTEAFF
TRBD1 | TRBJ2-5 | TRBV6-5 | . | TGTGCCAGCACCGGGACAGGGGTGACCCAGTACTTC | CASTGTGVTQYF
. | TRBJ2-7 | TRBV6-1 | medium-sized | TGTGCCAGCAGTCAGACTAGTGTGGGTGAGCAGTACTTC | CASSQTSVGEQYF
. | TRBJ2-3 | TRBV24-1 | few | TGTGCCACCAGTGACGCTATTGGGAGTCTGACAGATACGCAGTATTTT | CATSDAIGSLTDTQYF
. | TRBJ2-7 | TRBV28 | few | TGTGCCAGCAGTATCCCCAGGGCCCTCCTCTACGAGCAATACTTC | CASSIPRALLYEQYF
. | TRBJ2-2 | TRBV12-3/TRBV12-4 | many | TGTGCCAGCAGTTTTTCCGGGACGGGGAACACCGGGGAGCTGTTTTTT | CASSFSGTGNTGELFF
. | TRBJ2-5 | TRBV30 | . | TGTGCCCTCCAGCAAGAGACCCAGTACTTC | CALQQETQYF
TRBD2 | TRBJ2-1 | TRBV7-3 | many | TGTGCCAGCAGCTTAATTGGGACTAGCGGTCAAAATGAGCAGTTCTTC | CASSLIGTSGQNEQFF
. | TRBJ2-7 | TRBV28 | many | TGTGCCAGCAGTTTGGGAGATCTCTCCTACGAGCAGTACTTC | CASSLGDLSYEQYF
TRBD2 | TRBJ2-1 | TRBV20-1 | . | TGCAGTGCCCTTCGGCGGGAGTCCTACAATGAGCAGTTCTTC | CSALRRESYNEQFF
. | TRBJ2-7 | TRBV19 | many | TGTGCCAGTAGTAGCGGGACACCCTACGAGCAGTACTTC | CASSSGTPYEQYF
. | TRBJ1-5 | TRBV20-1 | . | TGCAGTGCTAGGTCGGGGGCGGGTCAGCCCCAGCATTTT | CSARSGAGQPQHF
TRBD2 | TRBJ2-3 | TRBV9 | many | TGTGCCAGCAGCGTAGGACTAGCGGTTTACACAGATACGCAGTATTTT | CASSVGLAVYTDTQYF
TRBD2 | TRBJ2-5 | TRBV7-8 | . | TGTGCCAGCAGCCCCGGACTAGCGGGAGTTGGGGAGACCCAGTACTTC | CASSPGLAGVGETQYF
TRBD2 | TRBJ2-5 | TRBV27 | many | TGTGCCAGCAGTTTGGCTAGCGGGAGGCTCCAAGAGACCCAGTACTTC | CASSLASGRLQETQYF
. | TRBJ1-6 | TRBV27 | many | TGTGCCAGCAGTCTACACGAGAATTCACCCCTCCACTTT | CASSLHENSPLHF
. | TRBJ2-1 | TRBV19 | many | TGTGCCAGTAGTATGGAGAGATACAATGAGCAGTTCTTC | CASSMERYNEQFF
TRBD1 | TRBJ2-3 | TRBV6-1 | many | TGTGCCAGCAGTGAAGAACAGGGGGCCGGTTTCTCAGATACGCAGTATTTT | CASSEEQGAGFSDTQYF
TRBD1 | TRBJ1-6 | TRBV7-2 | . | TGTGCCAGCAGCTTATACAGGGGTAGGAATTCACCCATCCAATTT | CASSLYRGRNSPIQF
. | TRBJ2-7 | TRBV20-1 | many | TGCAGTGCCGCGCCCTCCGGGTCCCCCTACGAGCAGTACTTC | CSAAPSGSPYEQYF
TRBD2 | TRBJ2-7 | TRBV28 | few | TGTGCCAGCAGTCCACAACGACTAGCGGGAGTCGAGCAGTACTTC | CASSPQRLAGVEQYF
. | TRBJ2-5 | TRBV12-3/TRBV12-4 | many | TGTGCCAGCAGTTTAAACGTGCAGCAAGAGACCCAGTACTTC | CASSLNVQQETQYF
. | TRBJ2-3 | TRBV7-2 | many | TGTGCCAGCAGCTTACGGGATACGCAGTATTTT | CASSLRDTQYF
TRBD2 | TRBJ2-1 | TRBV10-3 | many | TGTGCCATCAGTGAGTCGATAGGGACTAGCGGGAGAAACTCCTACAATGAGCAGTTCTTC | CAISESIGTSGRNSYNEQFF
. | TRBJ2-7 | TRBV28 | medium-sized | TGTGCCAGCAGTTCGGCCAGAACCTACGAGCAGTACTTC | CASSSARTYEQYF
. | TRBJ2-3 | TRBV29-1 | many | TGCAGCGTTCGAAGGACATCCACAGATACGCAGTATTTT | CSVRRTSTDTQYF
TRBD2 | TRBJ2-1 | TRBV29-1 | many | TGCAGCGTTGAAACTAGCGGAACCTACAATGAGCAGTTCTTC | CSVETSGTYNEQFF
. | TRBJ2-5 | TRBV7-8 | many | TGTGCCAGCAGCTTGGTCAGAGAGACCCAGTACTTC | CASSLVRETQYF
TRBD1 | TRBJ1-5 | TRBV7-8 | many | TGTGCCAGCAGCTTTAGCGGGACAGTGGGCCAGCCCCAGCATTTT | CASSFSGTVGQPQHF
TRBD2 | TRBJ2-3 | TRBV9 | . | TGTGCCAGCAGCGTTTATGCGGGAGACGACACAGATACGCAGTATTTT | CASSVYAGDDTDTQYF
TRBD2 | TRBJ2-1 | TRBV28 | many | TGTGCCAGCAGTGATCCGGGACAAAGGACTAGCAGTGAGCAGTTCTTC | CASSDPGQRTSSEQFF
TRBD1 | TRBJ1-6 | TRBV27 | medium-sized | TGTGCCAGCAGTTTCGGAACAGGGGGTAATTCACCCCTCCACTTT | CASSFGTGGNSPLHF
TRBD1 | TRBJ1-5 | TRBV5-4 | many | TGTGCCAGCAGCCTGGGGGGACAGGGTAGCAATCAGCCCCAGCATTTT | CASSLGGQGSNQPQHF
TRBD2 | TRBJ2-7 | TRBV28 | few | TGTGCCAGCAGTTCGGGACTAGCGGGATGGGATGACGAGCAGTACTTC | CASSSGLAGWDDEQYF
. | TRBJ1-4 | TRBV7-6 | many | TGTGCCAGCAGCTTAAGCCCGGGGGCCTCCCGGGGTGAAAAACTGTTTTTT | CASSLSPGASRGEKLFF